The rows below give T cell receptor beta chains drawn from one sample of a study of blood T cell repertoires in COVID-19. Repertoires were generated with immunoSEQ multiplex PCR, while TCRdb's copy carries only in-frame clones and drops some. This sample has 350,000 or so clones, with roughly nine tenths found just once. Sequencing was carried out using PBMCs or T cells enriched from blood (not recorded which). These receptors were obtained from a woman aged 30 to 39 who had recovered from COVID-19. Both conserved end residues are part of each CDR3. Each record gives: D gene, clone size, V gene, J gene, CDR3 DNA, CDR3 protein. D genes are given only for firm matches. Only some rows state a clone size, as once, few, many or a class for expanded clones.

D gene: NA; clone size: NA; V gene: TRBV4-1; J gene: TRBJ1-5; CDR3 DNA: TGCGCCAGCAGCACCGAGCACAATCAGCCCCAGCATTTT; CDR3 protein: CASSTEHNQPQHF
D gene: NA; clone size: NA; V gene: TRBV19; J gene: TRBJ1-4; CDR3 DNA: TGTGCCAGTAGTATTCAGGGTACAACTAATGAAAAACTGTTTTTT; CDR3 protein: CASSIQGTTNEKLFF
D gene: NA; clone size: NA; V gene: TRBV6-5; J gene: TRBJ1-4; CDR3 DNA: TGTGCCAGCAGTTACGGAGGAGACGGCCTCGGAAAACTGTTTTTT; CDR3 protein: CASSYGGDGLGKLFF
D gene: TRBD1; clone size: NA; V gene: TRBV29-1; J gene: TRBJ2-3; CDR3 DNA: TGCAGCGCCTTAGACAGGGGGCGAGATACGCAGTATTTT; CDR3 protein: CSALDRGRDTQYF
D gene: NA; clone size: NA; V gene: TRBV19; J gene: TRBJ1-1; CDR3 DNA: TGTGCCAGTAGTATCGCCGGGGGCACTGAAGCTTTCTTT; CDR3 protein: CASSIAGGTEAFF
D gene: TRBD1; clone size: NA; V gene: TRBV19; J gene: TRBJ1-1; CDR3 DNA: TGTGCCAGTAGTCCGAGGGACAGGGGGCCGGCTTTCTTT; CDR3 protein: CASSPRDRGPAFF
D gene: TRBD2; clone size: NA; V gene: TRBV7-9; J gene: TRBJ2-1; CDR3 DNA: TGTGCCAGCAGTCGACCCGGGGGGGCATCCAATGAGCAGTTCTTC; CDR3 protein: CASSRPGGASNEQFF
D gene: TRBD1; clone size: NA; V gene: TRBV4-1; J gene: TRBJ1-6; CDR3 DNA: TGCGCCAGCAGCCGAGGACAGGGTAATAATTCACCCCTCCACTTT; CDR3 protein: CASSRGQGNNSPLHF
D gene: TRBD2; clone size: NA; V gene: TRBV30; J gene: TRBJ2-5; CDR3 DNA: TGTGCCTGGAGCCTAGGGACTAGCGGGCAGACCCAGTACTTC; CDR3 protein: CAWSLGTSGQTQYF
D gene: TRBD2; clone size: NA; V gene: TRBV4-1; J gene: TRBJ2-7; CDR3 DNA: TGCGCCAGCAGCCAAGATTGGGGGGGGATCTACGAGCAGTACTTC; CDR3 protein: CASSQDWGGIYEQYF
D gene: NA; clone size: NA; V gene: TRBV6-2/TRBV6-3; J gene: TRBJ1-4; CDR3 DNA: TGTGCCAGCAGTTACCTAGGGGCGCCGGATGAAAAACTGTTTTTT; CDR3 protein: CASSYLGAPDEKLFF
D gene: TRBD1; clone size: once; V gene: TRBV6-4; J gene: TRBJ2-1; CDR3 DNA: TGTGCCAGCAGTGAGTTTCCAGGGGGCGCCTACAATGAGCAGTTCTTC; CDR3 protein: CASSEFPGGAYNEQFF
D gene: TRBD2; clone size: NA; V gene: TRBV19; J gene: TRBJ2-3; CDR3 DNA: TGTGCCAGTAGTATTGGGCTAGCGGGGGCCTCATTCAGGGATACGCAGTATTTT; CDR3 protein: CASSIGLAGASFRDTQYF
D gene: TRBD1; clone size: NA; V gene: TRBV11-3; J gene: TRBJ2-3; CDR3 DNA: TGTGCCAGCAGCTTGGGGACAGGATTCACAGATACGCAGTATTTT; CDR3 protein: CASSLGTGFTDTQYF
D gene: NA; clone size: NA; V gene: TRBV4-1; J gene: TRBJ1-1; CDR3 DNA: TGCGCCAGCAGCCACCGGGACACCTACACTGAAGCTTTCTTT; CDR3 protein: CASSHRDTYTEAFF
D gene: TRBD1; clone size: NA; V gene: TRBV28; J gene: TRBJ2-2; CDR3 DNA: TGTGCCAGCAGTTCCCCCCGGGACAGGGGAAACACCGGGGAGCTGTTTTTT; CDR3 protein: CASSSPRDRGNTGELFF
D gene: NA; clone size: NA; V gene: TRBV5-1; J gene: TRBJ2-7; CDR3 DNA: TGCGCCAGCAGCTGGCCTGGTCGGGACTACGAGCAGTACTTC; CDR3 protein: CASSWPGRDYEQYF
D gene: NA; clone size: NA; V gene: TRBV7-9; J gene: TRBJ2-3; CDR3 DNA: TGTGCCAGCAGCTCCAGGGGTTCGAGCACAGATACGCAGTATTTT; CDR3 protein: CASSSRGSSTDTQYF
D gene: NA; clone size: NA; V gene: TRBV6-5; J gene: TRBJ2-1; CDR3 DNA: TGTGCCAGCAGTCAACAGGGAATCTCCTACAATGAGCAGTTCTTC; CDR3 protein: CASSQQGISYNEQFF
D gene: NA; clone size: NA; V gene: TRBV5-1; J gene: TRBJ1-6; CDR3 DNA: TGCGCCAGCGGCGAGACAGGCAAGGTCGGTTCACCCCTCCACTTT; CDR3 protein: CASGETGKVGSPLHF
D gene: NA; clone size: NA; V gene: TRBV28; J gene: TRBJ2-7; CDR3 DNA: TGTGCCAGCAGTTTATATGGAGTAGACCCCGACGAGCAGTACTTC; CDR3 protein: CASSLYGVDPDEQYF
D gene: TRBD1; clone size: once; V gene: TRBV9; J gene: TRBJ1-4; CDR3 DNA: TGTGCCAGCAGCGTTAGAACAGGGGGTGAAAAACTGTTTTTT; CDR3 protein: CASSVRTGGEKLFF
D gene: NA; clone size: NA; V gene: TRBV27; J gene: TRBJ2-7; CDR3 DNA: TGTGCCAGCAGTTTTGGCAGCTCCCGGGGGGAGCAGTACTTC; CDR3 protein: CASSFGSSRGEQYF
D gene: NA; clone size: NA; V gene: TRBV7-9; J gene: TRBJ1-2; CDR3 DNA: TGTGCCAGCAGCTTAAACCTTAATGGGGGCGGCCGGGATGGCTACACCTTC; CDR3 protein: CASSLNLNGGGRDGYTF
D gene: TRBD1; clone size: NA; V gene: TRBV29-1; J gene: TRBJ1-2; CDR3 DNA: TGCAGCGTTGTTCCAGGGGGCGACTATGGCTACACCTTC; CDR3 protein: CSVVPGGDYGYTF
D gene: TRBD2; clone size: NA; V gene: TRBV6-1; J gene: TRBJ2-5; CDR3 DNA: TGTGCCAGCAGTGGGACTAGCGGGGGGGCTAGCATGGAGACCCAGTACTTC; CDR3 protein: CASSGTSGGASMETQYF
D gene: NA; clone size: few; V gene: TRBV12-3/TRBV12-4; J gene: TRBJ1-5; CDR3 DNA: TGTGCCAGCAGCCAAACTCGGGATCAGCCCCAGCATTTT; CDR3 protein: CASSQTRDQPQHF
D gene: TRBD1; clone size: few; V gene: TRBV30; J gene: TRBJ2-2; CDR3 DNA: TGTGCCTGGAATGGACAGGGAACGGACACCGGGGAGCTGTTTTTT; CDR3 protein: CAWNGQGTDTGELFF
D gene: TRBD1; clone size: NA; V gene: TRBV5-1; J gene: TRBJ1-4; CDR3 DNA: TGTGCCAGCAGTTTTGACAGGGGGCATAATGAAAAACTGTTTTTT; CDR3 protein: CASSFDRGHNEKLFF
D gene: NA; clone size: NA; V gene: TRBV7-9; J gene: TRBJ1-2; CDR3 DNA: TGTGCCAGCAGCACCGGCTTCGGGGATCGCGAGGCCAACTATGGCTACACCTTC; CDR3 protein: CASSTGFGDREANYGYTF
D gene: NA; clone size: NA; V gene: TRBV7-2; J gene: TRBJ2-7; CDR3 DNA: TGTGCCAGCAGCTTAGTCACTCAGGGGTACGAGCAGTACTTC; CDR3 protein: CASSLVTQGYEQYF
D gene: TRBD1; clone size: NA; V gene: TRBV6-5; J gene: TRBJ1-6; CDR3 DNA: TGTGCCAGCAGAGACGACAGGGACAATTCACCCCTCCACTTT; CDR3 protein: CASRDDRDNSPLHF
D gene: NA; clone size: NA; V gene: TRBV4-3; J gene: TRBJ2-1; CDR3 DNA: TGCGCCAGCAGCCACTTACAGAATTCCTACAATGAGCAGTTCTTC; CDR3 protein: CASSHLQNSYNEQFF
D gene: NA; clone size: NA; V gene: TRBV19; J gene: TRBJ2-5; CDR3 DNA: TGTGCCAGTAGTGTAGGGCGCAGGGCACAAGAGACCCAGTACTTC; CDR3 protein: CASSVGRRAQETQYF
D gene: NA; clone size: NA; V gene: TRBV6-5; J gene: TRBJ1-1; CDR3 DNA: TGTGCCAGCACCTCGAGCGGGGGAGGCACTGAAGCTTTCTTT; CDR3 protein: CASTSSGGGTEAFF
D gene: NA; clone size: NA; V gene: TRBV6-1; J gene: TRBJ2-2; CDR3 DNA: TGTGCCAGCAGTGAAGCAGGGGTCGGGGAGCTGTTTTTT; CDR3 protein: CASSEAGVGELFF
D gene: NA; clone size: once; V gene: TRBV19; J gene: TRBJ2-3; CDR3 DNA: TGTGCCAGGGAAATCGGGGAGGTGGGAAGAACAGATACGCAGTATTTT; CDR3 protein: CAREIGEVGRTDTQYF
D gene: TRBD1; clone size: few; V gene: TRBV28; J gene: TRBJ1-1; CDR3 DNA: TGTGCCAGCAGTTTGATATCTTCGACAGGGCGGACTGAAGCTTTCTTT; CDR3 protein: CASSLISSTGRTEAFF
D gene: TRBD2; clone size: NA; V gene: TRBV5-6; J gene: TRBJ2-1; CDR3 DNA: TGTGCCAGCAGCTGGTCCCCCGGGGGGGGCCCCCCTATCTTC; CDR3 protein: CASSWSPGGGPPIF
D gene: TRBD1; clone size: NA; V gene: TRBV28; J gene: TRBJ1-5; CDR3 DNA: TGTGCCAGCAACCCCAGGGGGCTGCGGCAGCCCCAGCATTTT; CDR3 protein: CASNPRGLRQPQHF
D gene: TRBD1; clone size: NA; V gene: TRBV11-2; J gene: TRBJ2-7; CDR3 DNA: TGTGCCAGCAGCACGGGACAGGGGGAATCCTACGAGCAGTACTTC; CDR3 protein: CASSTGQGESYEQYF
D gene: NA; clone size: once; V gene: TRBV13; J gene: TRBJ2-1; CDR3 DNA: TGTGCCAGCAGCCCCGGAAGGCGGTACAATGAGCAGTTCTTC; CDR3 protein: CASSPGRRYNEQFF
D gene: NA; clone size: NA; V gene: TRBV7-9; J gene: TRBJ2-2; CDR3 DNA: TGTGCCAGCAGCTTGGGACACTGGAACACCGGGGAGCTGTTTTTT; CDR3 protein: CASSLGHWNTGELFF
D gene: NA; clone size: NA; V gene: TRBV5-8; J gene: TRBJ1-3; CDR3 DNA: TGTGCCAGCAGCTTACATATCGGGTCGACTGGAAACACCATATATTTT; CDR3 protein: CASSLHIGSTGNTIYF